A single sample is the source of the 6 T cell receptor beta chains below, sequenced in a study of cytomegalovirus exposure and HLA in healthy donors (dated by TCRdb to about 2017). Library preparation used the immunoSEQ multiplex PCR assay. Here the immuneACCESS table is served through TCRdb, limited to in-frame sequences with V and J called. Missing clones are a known gap in these copies; in checked studies unresolved V genes cover under half, and the rest lacks a known reason. In all, the sample holds over 80,000 clones, and roughly 85% of those were seen once. Roughly 20% of the sample belongs to the ten largest clones. The sequenced sample consisted of PBMCs. All receptors come from a man aged 18 to 30 in good health and CMV-seropositive.

The chain links TRBV2 to TRBJ2-7; 7 positions match TRBD1. CDR1 SNHLY and CDR2 FYNNEI come from the germline V gene. This CDR3 has 14 residues. The V segment lost 6 bases and the J segment 0 bases; nucleotides outside the gene matches: 5. Here the CDR3 reads CASRTGQSSYEQYV. The CDR3 coding sequence is TGTGCCAGCAGGACGGGACAGAGCTCCTACGAGCAGTACGTC.

This clone was detected only a few times. DNA for the CDR3: TGCAGCGGCGGCGGAGACTCTAGCACAGATACGCAGTATTTT. Its translation: CSGGGDSSTDTQYF. This chain links TRBV29-1 with TRBJ2-3; D call uncertain. Germline V CDR1 and CDR2: SQVTM, ANQGSEA. V was cut by 7 bases and J by 0 bases, with 14 bases left in between. The CDR3 consists of 14 residues.

Only one count was recorded for this clone. The chain employs TRBV25-1 and TRBJ2-5; perhaps TRBD1 as D (6 bases). The V end was cut by 7 bases, the J end by 0 bases, with 9 bases between. This CDR3 contains 13 residues. Per the germline V gene, CDR1 is MGHDK and CDR2 is SYGVNS. Here the CDR3 DNA reads TGTGCCAGCAAGGGGGACAACCAAGAGACCCAGTACTTC. This translates into CASKGDNQETQYF.

J is TRBJ2-3 and V is TRBV7-2; D might be TRBD2 (8 bases). With 5 bases removed from V and 6 bases from J, the gap between germline ends came to 18 bases. From germline, CDR1 is SGHTA and CDR2 FQGNSA. The CDR3 is 15 residues long. This chain's CDR3 is CASSPGGLAGDTQYF. In nucleotides, the CDR3 is TGTGCCAGCAGCCCAGGGGGGCTAGCGGGCGATACGCAGTATTTT.

The chain combines TRBV11-2 with TRBJ1-5, with D unresolved. The germline V gene has CDR1 SGHAT and CDR2 FQNNGV. The CDR3 is 15 residues long. V was trimmed by 1 base and J by 0 bases, leaving 7 bases between them. As DNA, the CDR3 is TGTGCCAGCAGCTTAGGAACATTTAGCAATCAGCCCCAGCATTTT. Protein sequence: CASSLGTFSNQPQHF.

This rearrangement joins TRBV5-4 to TRBJ1-1; TRBD1 aligns across 9 bases. The CDR3 is 14 amino acids. V shed 4 bases and J 5 bases; nucleotides not matched to a gene: 6. The germline gives CDR1 SGHNT, CDR2 YYREEE (reference sequence). The CDR3 sequence: CASSPTGGYTEAFF. The CDR3 DNA reads as TGTGCCAGCAGCCCAACAGGGGGCTATACTGAAGCTTTCTTT.